This TCR beta chain was profiled in a study of blood T cell repertoires in COVID-19. In the authors' methods: Amplification of reference gene primers provided the estimated nucleated cell counts. Sequenced by immunoSEQ multiplex PCR; TCRdb stores in-frame clones only, minus some. V, J and clone size are those of that table, while D and trimming were read from the DNA. Among approximately 390,000 clones listed, roughly 86% were seen once. CDR1 PRHDT and CDR2 FYEKMQ come from the germline V gene (reference sequence). This CDR3 has 12 amino acids. The ends were cut back, 5 bases at V and 7 bases at J, with 11 bases in the middle.

This rearrangement joins TRBV13 to TRBJ1-1; no clear D gene. The clonotype was recovered from a woman between 40 and 50 years old with acute COVID-19. What was sequenced was PBMCs or T cells enriched from blood (not recorded which). The CDR3 DNA is TGTGCCAGCAGCCCCAACAGAATTGAAGCTTTCTTT. This sequence encodes CASSPNRIEAFF.